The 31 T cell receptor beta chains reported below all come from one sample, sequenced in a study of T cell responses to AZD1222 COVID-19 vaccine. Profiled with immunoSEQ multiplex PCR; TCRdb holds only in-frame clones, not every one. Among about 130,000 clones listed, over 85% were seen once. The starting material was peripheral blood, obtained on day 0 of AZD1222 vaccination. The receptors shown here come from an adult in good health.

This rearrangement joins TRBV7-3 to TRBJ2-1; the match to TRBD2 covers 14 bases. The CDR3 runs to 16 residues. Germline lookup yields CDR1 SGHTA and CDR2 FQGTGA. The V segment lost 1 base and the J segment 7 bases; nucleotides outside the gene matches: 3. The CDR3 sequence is CASSLRGLAGANEQFF. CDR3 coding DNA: TGTGCCAGCAGCTTAAGGGGACTAGCGGGAGCGAATGAGCAGTTCTTC.

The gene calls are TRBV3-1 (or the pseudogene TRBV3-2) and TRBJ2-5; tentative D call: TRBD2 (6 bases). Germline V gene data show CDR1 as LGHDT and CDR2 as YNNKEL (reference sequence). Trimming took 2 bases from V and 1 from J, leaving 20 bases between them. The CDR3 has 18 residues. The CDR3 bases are TGTGCCAGCAGCCAAATGGGGTCGGCAGGCGGGACCCAAGAGACCCAGTACTTC. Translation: CASSQMGSAGGTQETQYF.

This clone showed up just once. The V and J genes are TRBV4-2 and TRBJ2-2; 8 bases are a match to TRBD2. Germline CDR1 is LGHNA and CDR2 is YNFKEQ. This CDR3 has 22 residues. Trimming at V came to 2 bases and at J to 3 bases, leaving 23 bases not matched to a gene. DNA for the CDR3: TGTGCCAGCAGCCAAACTCCATTAAGTAAGTTCAGCGCGGGAGGACACACCGGGGAGCTGTTTTTT. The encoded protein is CASSQTPLSKFSAGGHTGELFF.

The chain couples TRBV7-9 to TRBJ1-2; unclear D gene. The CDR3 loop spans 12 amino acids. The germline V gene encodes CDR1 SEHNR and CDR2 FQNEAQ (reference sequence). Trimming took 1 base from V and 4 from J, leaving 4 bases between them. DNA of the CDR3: TGTGCCAGCAGCTTAGACAGCTATGGCTACACCTTC. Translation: CASSLDSYGYTF.

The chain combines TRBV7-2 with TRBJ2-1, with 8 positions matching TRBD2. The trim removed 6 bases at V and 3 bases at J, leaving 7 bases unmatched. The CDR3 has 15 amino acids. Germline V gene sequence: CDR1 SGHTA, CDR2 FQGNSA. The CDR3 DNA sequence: TGTGCCAGCAGTTTTAGCGGGGCCCTCTACAATGAGCAGTTCTTC. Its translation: CASSFSGALYNEQFF.

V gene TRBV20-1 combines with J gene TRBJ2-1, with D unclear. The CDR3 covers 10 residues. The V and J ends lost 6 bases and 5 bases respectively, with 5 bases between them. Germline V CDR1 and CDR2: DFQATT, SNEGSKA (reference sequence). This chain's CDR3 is CSAEDNEQFF. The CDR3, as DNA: TGCAGTGCCGAGGACAATGAGCAGTTCTTC.

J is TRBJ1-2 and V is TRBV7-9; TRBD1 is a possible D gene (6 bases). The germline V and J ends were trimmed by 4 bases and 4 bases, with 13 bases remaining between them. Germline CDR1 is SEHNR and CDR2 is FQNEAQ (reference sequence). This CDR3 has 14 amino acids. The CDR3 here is CASSSARTVYGYTF. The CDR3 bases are TGTGCCAGCAGCTCGGCCCGGACAGTCTATGGCTACACCTTC.

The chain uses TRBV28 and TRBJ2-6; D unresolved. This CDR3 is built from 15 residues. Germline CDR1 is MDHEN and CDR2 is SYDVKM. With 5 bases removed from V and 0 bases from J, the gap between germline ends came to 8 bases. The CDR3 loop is CASSPRGSGANVLTF. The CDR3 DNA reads TGTGCCAGCAGTCCCAGAGGCTCTGGGGCCAACGTCCTGACTTTC.

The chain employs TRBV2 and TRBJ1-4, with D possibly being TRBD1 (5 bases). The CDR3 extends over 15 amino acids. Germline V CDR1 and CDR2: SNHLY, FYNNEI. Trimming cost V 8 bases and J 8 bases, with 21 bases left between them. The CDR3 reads CASLLDSLPGEKLFF. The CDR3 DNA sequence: TGTGCCAGCCTACTCGACAGTCTCCCCGGGGAAAAACTGTTTTTT.

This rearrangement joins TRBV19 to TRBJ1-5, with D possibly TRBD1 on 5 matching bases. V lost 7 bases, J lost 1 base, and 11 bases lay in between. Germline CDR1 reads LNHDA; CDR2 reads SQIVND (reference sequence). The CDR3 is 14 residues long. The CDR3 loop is CASTKGRSNQPQHF. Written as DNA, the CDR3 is TGTGCCAGTACGAAGGGGCGAAGCAATCAGCCCCAGCATTTT. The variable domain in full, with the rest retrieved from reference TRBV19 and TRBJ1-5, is DGGITQSPKYLFRKEGQNVTLSCEQNLNHDAMYWYRQDPGQGLRLIYYSQIVNDFQKGDIAEGYSVSREKKESFPLTVTSAQKNPTAFYLCASTKGRSNQPQHFGDGTRLSIL.

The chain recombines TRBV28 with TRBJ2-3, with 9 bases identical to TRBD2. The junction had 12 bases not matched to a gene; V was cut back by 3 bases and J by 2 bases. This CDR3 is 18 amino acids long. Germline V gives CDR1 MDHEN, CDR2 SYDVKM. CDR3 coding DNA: TGTGCCAGCAGTTTGAACGGCGGGAGGGATTCATACACAGATACGCAGTATTTT. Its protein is CASSLNGGRDSYTDTQYF.

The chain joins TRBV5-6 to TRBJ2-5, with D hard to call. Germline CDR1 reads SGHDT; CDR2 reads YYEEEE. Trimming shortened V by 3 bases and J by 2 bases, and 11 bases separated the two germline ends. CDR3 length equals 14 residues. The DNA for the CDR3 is TGTGCCAGCAGCTGGGGAACAGCTCAAGAGACCCAGTACTTC. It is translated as CASSWGTAQETQYF. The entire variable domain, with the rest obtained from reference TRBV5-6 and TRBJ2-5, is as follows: DAGVTQSPTHLIKTRGQQVTLRCSPKSGHDTVSWYQQALGQGPQFIFQYYEEEERQRGNFPDRFSGHQFPNYSSELNVNALLLGDSALYLCASSWGTAQETQYFGPGTRLLVL.

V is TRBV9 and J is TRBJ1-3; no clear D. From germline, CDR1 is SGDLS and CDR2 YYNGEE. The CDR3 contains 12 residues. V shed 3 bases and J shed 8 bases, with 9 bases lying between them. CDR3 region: CASSAPGHTIYF. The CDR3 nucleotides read TGTGCCAGCAGCGCCCCCGGGCACACCATATATTTT.

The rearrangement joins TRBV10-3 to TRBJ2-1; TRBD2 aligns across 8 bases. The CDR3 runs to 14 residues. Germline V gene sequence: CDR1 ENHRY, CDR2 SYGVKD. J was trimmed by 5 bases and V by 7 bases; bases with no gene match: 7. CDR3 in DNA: TGTGCCATCAAACGGAGCGGGGGAAACAATGAGCAGTTCTTC. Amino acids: CAIKRSGGNNEQFF.

The chain's CDR3 is CASSSLYHRGVNSPLHF. DNA for the CDR3: TGTGCCAGCAGCTCCTTATATCATAGGGGGGTTAATTCACCCCTCCACTTT. The genes are TRBV11-2 and TRBJ1-6; a weak D match, TRBD1 (6 bases). With 4 bases removed from V and 6 bases from J, the gap between germline ends came to 19 bases. This CDR3 region has 17 residues. Germline values: CDR1 SGHAT, CDR2 FQNNGV. Variable domain in full (rest from reference TRBV11-2 and TRBJ1-6): EAGVAQSPRYKIIEKRQSVAFWCNPISGHATLYWYQQILGQGPKLLIQFQNNGVVDDSQLPKDRFSAERLKGVDSTLKIQPAKLEDSAVYLCASSSLYHRGVNSPLHFGNGTRLTVT.

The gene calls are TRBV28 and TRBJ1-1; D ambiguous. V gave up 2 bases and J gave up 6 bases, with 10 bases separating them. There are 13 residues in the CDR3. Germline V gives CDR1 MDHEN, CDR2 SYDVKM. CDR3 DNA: TGTGCCAGCAGTTTACAATCATTCCCTGAAGCTTTCTTT. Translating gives CASSLQSFPEAFF. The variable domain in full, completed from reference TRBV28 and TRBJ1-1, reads DVKVTQSSRYLVKRTGEKVFLECVQDMDHENMFWYRQDPGLGLRLIYFSYDVKMKEKGDIPEGYSVSREKKERFSLILESASTNQTSMYLCASSLQSFPEAFFGQGTRLTVV.

The CDR3 region has the DNA TGTGCCAGCAGCTTAGGACAGGGGATCGGCTACACCTTC. Its translation: CASSLGQGIGYTF. The gene calls are TRBV7-9 and TRBJ1-2; 8 bases are shared with TRBD1. The trim removed 1 base at V and 8 bases at J, leaving 3 bases unmatched. The CDR3 length is 13 residues. Germline V lookup: CDR1 SEHNR, CDR2 FQNEAQ (reference sequence).

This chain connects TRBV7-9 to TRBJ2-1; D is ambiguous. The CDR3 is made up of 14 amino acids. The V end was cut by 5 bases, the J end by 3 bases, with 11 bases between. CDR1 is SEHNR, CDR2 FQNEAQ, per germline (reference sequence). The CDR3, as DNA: TGTGCCAGCAGCGGATACTGGTACTACAATGAGCAGTTCTTC. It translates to CASSGYWYYNEQFF.

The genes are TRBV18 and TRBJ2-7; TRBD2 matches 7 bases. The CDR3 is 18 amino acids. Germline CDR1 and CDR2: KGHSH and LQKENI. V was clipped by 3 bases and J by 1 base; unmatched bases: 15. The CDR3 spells CASSPTIPTRGGSYEQYF. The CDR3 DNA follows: TGTGCCAGCTCACCTACTATTCCGACCCGCGGGGGTTCCTACGAGCAGTACTTC.

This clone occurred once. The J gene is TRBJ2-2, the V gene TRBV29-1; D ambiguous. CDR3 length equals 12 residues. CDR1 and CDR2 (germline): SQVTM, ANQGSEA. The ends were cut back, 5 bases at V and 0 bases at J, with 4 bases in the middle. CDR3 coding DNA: TGCAGCGTTATAGCGAACACCGGGGAGCTGTTTTTT. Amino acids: CSVIANTGELFF.

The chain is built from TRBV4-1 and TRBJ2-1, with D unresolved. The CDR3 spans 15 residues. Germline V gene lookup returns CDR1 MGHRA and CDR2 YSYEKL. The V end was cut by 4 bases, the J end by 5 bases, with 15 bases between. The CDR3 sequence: CASSLSSGSNNEQFF. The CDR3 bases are TGCGCCAGCAGCCTTTCATCCGGGTCCAACAATGAGCAGTTCTTC.

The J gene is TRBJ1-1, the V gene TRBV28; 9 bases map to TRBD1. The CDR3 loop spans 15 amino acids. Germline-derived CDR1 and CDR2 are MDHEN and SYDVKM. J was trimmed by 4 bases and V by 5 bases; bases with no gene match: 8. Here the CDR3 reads CASSPQQGAGTEAFF. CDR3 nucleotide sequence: TGTGCCAGCAGTCCTCAACAGGGGGCCGGCACTGAAGCTTTCTTT.

This chain's CDR3 is CASSQVSDSYEQYF. The DNA for the CDR3 is TGTGCCAGCAGCCAAGTGAGCGATTCCTACGAGCAGTACTTC. The chain recombines TRBV3-1 (or the pseudogene TRBV3-2) with TRBJ2-7; no definite D call. The V end lost 1 base, the J end lost 1 base, and 8 bases lay between the germline ends. CDR1 and CDR2 (germline): LGHDT, YNNKEL (reference sequence). The CDR3 runs to 14 residues.

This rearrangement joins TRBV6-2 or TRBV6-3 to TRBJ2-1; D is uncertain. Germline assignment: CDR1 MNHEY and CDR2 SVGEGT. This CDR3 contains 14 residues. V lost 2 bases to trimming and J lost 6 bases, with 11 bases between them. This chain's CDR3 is CASSYMGVVNEQFF. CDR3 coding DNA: TGTGCCAGCAGTTACATGGGCGTAGTCAATGAGCAGTTCTTC.

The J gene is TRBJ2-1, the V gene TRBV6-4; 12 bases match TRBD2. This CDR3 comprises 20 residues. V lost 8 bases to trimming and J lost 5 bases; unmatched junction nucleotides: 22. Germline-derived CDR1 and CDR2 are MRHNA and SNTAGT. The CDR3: CASGQGLAGREPQKNNEQFF. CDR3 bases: TGTGCCAGCGGCCAGGGACTAGCGGGTCGGGAACCCCAGAAGAACAATGAGCAGTTCTTC.

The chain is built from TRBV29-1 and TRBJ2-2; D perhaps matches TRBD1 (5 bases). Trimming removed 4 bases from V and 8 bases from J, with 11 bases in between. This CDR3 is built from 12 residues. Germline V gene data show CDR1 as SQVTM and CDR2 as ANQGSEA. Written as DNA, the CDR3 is TGCAGCGTTGGGCAGGGTAGGGGGGAGCTGTTTTTT. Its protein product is CSVGQGRGELFF.

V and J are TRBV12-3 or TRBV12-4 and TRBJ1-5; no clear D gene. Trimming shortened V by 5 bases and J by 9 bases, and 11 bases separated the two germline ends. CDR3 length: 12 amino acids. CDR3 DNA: TGTGCCAGCAGTCTTGAACTGGGGCCCCAGCATTTT. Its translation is CASSLELGPQHF.

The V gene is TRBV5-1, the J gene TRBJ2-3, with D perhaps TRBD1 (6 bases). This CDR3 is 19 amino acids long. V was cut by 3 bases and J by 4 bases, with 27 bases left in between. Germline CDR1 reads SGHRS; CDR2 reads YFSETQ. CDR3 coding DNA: TGCGCCAGCAGCTCCAACAGGGAACAGAGCCCTCGATCTTCAGATACGCAGTATTTT. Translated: CASSSNREQSPRSSDTQYF.

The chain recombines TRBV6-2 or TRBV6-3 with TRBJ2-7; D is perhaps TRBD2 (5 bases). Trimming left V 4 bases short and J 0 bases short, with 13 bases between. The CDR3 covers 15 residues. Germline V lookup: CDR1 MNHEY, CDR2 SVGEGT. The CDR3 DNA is TGTGCCAGCAGTTCCTTGGTAGCGAGCTCCTACGAGCAGTACTTC. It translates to CASSSLVASSYEQYF.

CDR3 loop: CASSSPTITVGTTGDEQFF. CDR3 coding DNA: TGTGCCAGCAGCTCCCCAACTATCACTGTCGGGACTACGGGTGATGAGCAGTTCTTC. The chain has TRBV7-2 and TRBJ2-1, with 7 bases matching TRBD2. Germline-derived CDR1 and CDR2 are SGHTA and FQGNSA. V dropped 4 bases and J dropped 8; count of bases not matched to a gene: 23. The CDR3 runs 19 residues. Based on the CDR3 plus reference TRBV7-2 and TRBJ2-1, the full variable domain is GAGVSQSPSNKVTEKGKDVELRCDPISGHTALYWYRQSLGQGLEFLIYFQGNSAPDKSGLPSDRFSAERTGGSVSTLTIQRTQQEDSAVYLCASSSPTITVGTTGDEQFFGPGTRLTVL.

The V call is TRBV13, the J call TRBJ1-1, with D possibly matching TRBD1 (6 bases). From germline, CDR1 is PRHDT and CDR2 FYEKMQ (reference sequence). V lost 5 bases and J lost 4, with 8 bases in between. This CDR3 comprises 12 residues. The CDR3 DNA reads TGTGCCAGCAGCAGGGGGAGCACTGAAGCTTTCTTT. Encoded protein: CASSRGSTEAFF. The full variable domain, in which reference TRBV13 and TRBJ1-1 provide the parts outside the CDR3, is AAGVIQSPRHLIKEKRETATLKCYPIPRHDTVYWYQQGPGQDPQFLISFYEKMQSDKGSIPDRFSAQQFSDYHSELNMSSLELGDSALYFCASSRGSTEAFFGQGTRLTVV.